These T cell receptor beta chains were read from a single sample in a study of molecular identifiers for immune sequencing clone quantification. TCRdb redid the calling of the PCR reads with MiXCR, one entry per CDR3 protein. The sample lists 15,000 to 20,000 distinct CDR3 sequences; under 25% were seen once. Sequenced sample: naive CD8+ T cells from blood, with Jurkat cell RNA spiked in. The source is a human donor in good health. Some libraries in this study had Jurkat cell RNA spiked in. CDR3s include the opening cysteine and the closing phenylalanine or tryptophan. D genes are given only for firm matches. Clone sizes are given selectively: once, few, many, or a class where the clone is expanded.

abundance | j_gene | v_gene | d_gene | CDR3aa | CDR3nt
- | TRBJ2-7 | TRBV27 | - | CASSLLGYEQYF | TGTGCCAGCAGTTTATTGGGCTACGAGCAGTACTTC
medium-sized | TRBJ2-7 | TRBV7-8 | - | CASSLGPGWSSYEQYF | TGTGCCAGCAGCTTAGGCCCCGGGTGGAGCTCCTACGAGCAGTACTTC
many | TRBJ2-1 | TRBV14 | TRBD1 | CASSRTGTGGNNEQFF | TGTGCCAGCAGCCGAACCGGGACAGGGGGCAACAATGAGCAGTTCTTC
medium-sized | TRBJ1-5 | TRBV6-2/TRBV6-3 | - | CASSQGVDQPQHF | TGTGCCAGCAGTCAGGGAGTGGATCAGCCCCAGCATTTT
many | TRBJ2-3 | TRBV7-9 | - | CASSPRGRQSTDTQYF | TGTGCCAGCAGCCCCCGCGGCAGGCAAAGCACAGATACGCAGTATTTT
medium-sized | TRBJ2-3 | TRBV7-9 | - | CASSLDADTQYF | TGTGCCAGCAGCTTAGACGCAGATACGCAGTATTTT
- | TRBJ2-2 | TRBV7-3 | - | CASSSEEARTGELFF | TGTGCCAGCAGCTCGGAGGAGGCTCGGACCGGGGAGCTGTTTTTT
many | TRBJ1-5 | TRBV27 | - | CASSFGGSNQPQHF | TGTGCCAGCAGTTTCGGGGGAAGCAATCAGCCCCAGCATTTT
many | TRBJ2-3 | TRBV4-3 | - | CASSQESDAAFGITDTQYF | TGCGCCAGCAGCCAAGAATCGGACGCGGCTTTCGGTATCACAGATACGCAGTATTTT
- | TRBJ1-5 | TRBV7-9 | - | CASSVGGGEQPQHF | TGTGCCAGCAGCGTCGGAGGTGGGGAACAGCCCCAGCATTTT
few | TRBJ2-2 | TRBV2 | - | CASRTGGLDGELFF | TGTGCCAGCAGGACAGGAGGTTTGGACGGGGAGCTGTTTTTT
many | TRBJ2-7 | TRBV28 | TRBD1 | CASSLTGGWEQYF | TGTGCCAGCAGTCTCACAGGGGGTTGGGAGCAGTACTTC
- | TRBJ2-5 | TRBV7-8 | - | CASSFQDTQYF | TGTGCAAGCAGCTTCCAAGACACCCAGTACTTT
medium-sized | TRBJ2-2 | TRBV25-1 | - | CASSRRGASNTGELFF | TGTGCCAGCAGTCGCCGTGGAGCGTCGAACACCGGGGAGCTGTTTTTT
many | TRBJ1-6 | TRBV14 | - | CASSQDWNGVPLHF | TGTGCCAGCAGCCAAGATTGGAATGGAGTTCCCCTCCACTTT
many | TRBJ2-7 | TRBV5-1 | - | CASSPGSYEQYF | TGCGCCAGCAGCCCCGGGTCCTACGAGCAGTACTTC
many | TRBJ2-7 | TRBV7-6 | - | CASSLEPGRSSYEQYF | TGTGCCAGCAGCTTAGAACCTGGCAGGAGCTCCTACGAGCAGTACTTC
- | TRBJ1-6 | TRBV20-1 | - | CSASVRADSPLHF | TGCAGTGCTTCGGTGAGGGCTGATTCACCCCTCCACTTT
many | TRBJ2-7 | TRBV4-1 | - | CASSPRGAASYEQYF | TGCGCCAGCAGCCCCCGCGGGGCCGCTAGCTACGAGCAGTACTTC
- | TRBJ2-7 | TRBV5-5 | TRBD1 | CASSSPHDRGSYEQYF | TGTGCCAGCAGCTCACCACACGACAGGGGGTCCTACGAGCAGTACTTC
many | TRBJ1-2 | TRBV7-9 | - | CASSLGGGNYGYTF | TGTGCCAGCAGCTTAGGCGGGGGGAACTATGGCTACACCTTC
few | TRBJ1-1 | TRBV6-2/TRBV6-3 | TRBD1 | CASQIDISSARGIGAEAFF | TGTGCCAGCCAGATTGATATTTCTTCGGCCAGGGGGATCGGAGCTGAAGCTTTCTTT
- | TRBJ2-1 | TRBV6-2/TRBV6-3 | TRBD2 | CASTDWGGNEQFF | TGTGCCAGCACCGATTGGGGGGGAAATGAGCAGTTCTTC
medium-sized | TRBJ2-2 | TRBV7-9 | - | CASSFEETGELFF | TGTGCCAGCAGCTTTGAGGAAACCGGGGAGCTGTTTTTT
few | TRBJ1-6 | TRBV11-2 | - | CASSLDRGGRISPLHF | TGTGCCAGCAGCTTAGATCGGGGGGGGCGTATATCACCCCTCCACTTT
many | TRBJ1-2 | TRBV6-5 | - | CASSYSTAYGYTF | TGTGCCAGCAGCTACTCGACGGCCTATGGCTACACCTTC
medium-sized | TRBJ2-3 | TRBV7-9 | TRBD1 | CASSIIGTGPVDTQYF | TGTGCCAGCAGTATCATTGGGACAGGTCCGGTAGATACGCAGTATTTT
- | TRBJ2-7 | TRBV7-9 | - | CASSSPSHEQYF | TGTGCCAGCAGCTCCCCCTCGCACGAGCAGTACTTC
medium-sized | TRBJ2-3 | TRBV4-3 | - | CASSHKNDPDTQYF | TGCGCCAGCAGCCACAAGAATGATCCAGATACGCAGTATTTT
many | TRBJ2-1 | TRBV27 | - | CASSPEWGIYNEQFF | TGTGCCAGCAGTCCCGAATGGGGGATTTACAATGAGCAGTTCTTC
medium-sized | TRBJ2-5 | TRBV7-9 | - | CASSPDRQETQYF | TGTGCCAGCAGTCCGGACAGACAAGAGACCCAGTACTTC
many | TRBJ2-7 | TRBV5-6 | - | CASSLNHEQYF | TGTGCCAGCAGCTTGAACCACGAGCAGTACTTC
many | TRBJ2-1 | TRBV7-8 | TRBD2 | CASSLGMLAGVFYNEQFF | TGTGCCAGCAGCTTAGGAATGCTAGCGGGAGTTTTCTACAATGAGCAGTTCTTC